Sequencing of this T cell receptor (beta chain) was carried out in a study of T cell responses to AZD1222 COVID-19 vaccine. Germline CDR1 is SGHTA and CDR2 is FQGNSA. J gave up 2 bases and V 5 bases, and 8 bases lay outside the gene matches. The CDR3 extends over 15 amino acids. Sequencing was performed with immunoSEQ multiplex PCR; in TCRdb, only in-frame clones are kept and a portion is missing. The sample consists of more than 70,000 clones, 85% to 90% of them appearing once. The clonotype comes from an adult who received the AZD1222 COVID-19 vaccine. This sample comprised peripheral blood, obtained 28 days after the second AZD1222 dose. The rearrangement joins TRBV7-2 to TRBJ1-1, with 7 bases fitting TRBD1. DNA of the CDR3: TGTGCCAGCAGCGAAGGGGGCCACGGAAACACTGAAGCTTTCTTT. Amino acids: CASSEGGHGNTEAFF. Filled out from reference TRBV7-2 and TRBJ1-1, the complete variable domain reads GAGVSQSPSNKVTEKGKDVELRCDPISGHTALYWYRQSLGQGLEFLIYFQGNSAPDKSGLPSDRFSAERTGGSVSTLTIQRTQQEDSAVYLCASSEGGHGNTEAFFGQGTRLTVV.